The TCR beta chain described here comes from a study of CD8+CD57+ T cells in acquired aplastic anemia listed by TCRdb under 2018. General notes on the study: Extracted DNA from sorted CD4+ and CD8+ cells averaged about 3 ug, ranging from roughly 0.17 to 27.4 ug. CD8+CD57+ expansion was defined as frequency above the mean frequency observed in healthy subjects. Results the study describes overall, beyond this receptor: Patients and healthy controls showed no significant difference in CD8+ Simpson's diversity (P=0.060). Fewer than 30 CD8+ CDR3 sequences were found in both patients and controls but appeared to be highly expressed in patients and within the immunodominant clones of the patients.

TCR beta VDJ combination and CDR3 sequence profiling used genomic DNA as the template. TCR repertoire sequencing was run on an Illumina HiSeq 2000. Regarding the original processing steps: Repertoire assessment relied on Simpson's diversity index, CDR3 size and DJ length profiles, and TRBV/TRBJ rearrangement plots. The immunodominant clone was defined as the most abundant DNA sequence in deep sequencing data. CDR3 amino acid sequences were screened for sharing across subjects and compared with published repertoires and the VDJdb database. TCRdb trimmed public reads at Q25 via fastp, called clones via MiXCR and kept in-frame beta chains. Rows with one shared CDR3 protein collapse into an entry with the most common genes and DNA. V and J calls and clone size were set by TCRdb, not the authors. This sample gives about 120,000 distinct CDR3 sequences in total; 45% to 60% of them show up just once. Around 27% of the sample is held by the ten biggest clonotypes.

Sequences ENHRY (CDR1) and SYGVKD (CDR2) are obtained from the germline V gene. Between the V and J ends, shortened by 10 bases and 7 bases respectively, the junction contains 14 bases. Its CDR3 holds 13 amino acids, cysteine through phenylalanine. The sequence is cut down to CDR3 DNA, 39 bases in frame from base 1. A remark on this clonotype: Its cognate antigen has yet to be identified. Base qualities were left out, and no much larger clone turns up one base away.

Expansion of CD8+CD57+ cells had been shown by flow cytometry in the patients chosen for sequencing. All patients had severe acquired aplastic anemia diagnosed by International Study of Aplastic Anemia and Agranulocytosis and Camitta criteria. No therapy had been received by the patients at the time of blood sampling. The study deep-sequenced TCR repertoires of sorted CD4+ and CD8+ blood T cells from severe aplastic anemia patients and healthy subjects. Patients were enrolled in the USA under clinicaltrials.gov protocols 00001620, 01623167, 00001397, 00071045, 00081523 and 00961064. Ficoll-Paque density gradient centrifugation was used to isolate peripheral blood mononuclear cells. Before DNA was extracted, CD4+ and CD8+ T cells were sorted using either FACS or magnetic beads.

Input material: sorted CD4+, CD8+, or CD8+CD57+ T cells (not recorded which) from PBMCs. The TCR comes from a human donor with aplastic anemia. Here the chain combines TRBV10-3 and TRBJ1-6; the D gene is perhaps TRBD1, from 5 matching bases. In nucleotides, the sequence is TGTGCCAGCAGAACAGGAGAAAATTCACCCCTCCACTTT. Translation gives CASRTGENSPLHF.